A selection of T cell receptor beta chains follows, all from one sample in a study of blood T cell repertoires in COVID-19. TCRdb keeps only in-frame clones here, not all; method: immunoSEQ multiplex PCR. The sample shows about 14,000 clones, 80% to 90% of them seen only once. Sequenced: peripheral blood. All receptors derive from a human donor in a cohort sampled during active COVID-19. The CDR3 runs from the conserved cysteine through the conserved F or W. The size entry is marked missing in some rows and otherwise reads once, few, many or a size class.

>TRBJ1-2|.|TRBV30
CAWSVLAGSQSNYGYTF
>TRBJ1-2|.|TRBV21-1
CASSKFGRINYGYTF
>TRBJ1-1|.|TRBV7-9
CASSLSGGSTEAFF
>TRBJ2-2|.|TRBV19
CASNGGRKAGELFF
>TRBJ2-1|.|TRBV2
CASSEYGRTGGEQFF
>TRBJ1-4|.|TRBV11-2
CASSPAGATNEKLFF
>TRBJ1-1|.|TRBV6-5
CASSLSGADTEAFF
>TRBJ2-5|.|TRBV5-1
CASSSPGREETQYF
>TRBJ2-1|.|TRBV29-1
CSSGGLDYNEQFF
>TRBJ2-3|.|TRBV6-5
CASSSPGQGKGDTQYF
>TRBJ1-5|.|TRBV19
CASTGGYRQPQHF
>TRBJ1-6|.|TRBV30
CAWSAGSSYNSPLHF
>TRBJ1-3|.|TRBV5-4
CASTAGGSGNTIYF
>TRBJ2-4|.|TRBV15
CATSRDQGVGVVWDKNIQYF
>TRBJ2-1|.|TRBV7-2
CASSRRGQGNEQFF
>TRBJ2-3|.|TRBV27
CASSPSGGTSNTQYF
>TRBJ2-7|.|TRBV6-1
CASSEALRIPYEQYF
>TRBJ1-3|.|TRBV7-9
CASSLAGQGAEDF
>TRBJ1-5|.|TRBV19
CASSFSQVSGSQPQHF
>TRBJ1-2|.|TRBV12-3/TRBV12-4
CASSLNSYGYTF
>TRBJ2-3|.|TRBV11-2
CASSLDRGGVTDTQYF
>TRBJ2-7|few|TRBV2
CASKKASGGPGEQYF
>TRBJ1-6|.|TRBV24-1
CATSLGEKVGNSPLHF
>TRBJ1-1|.|TRBV6-5
CASSSPVNTEAFF
>TRBJ2-7|.|TRBV12-3/TRBV12-4
CASSRGQGQYF
>TRBJ2-7|medium-sized|TRBV7-8
CASSLGAGGTYEQYF
>TRBJ1-6|.|TRBV2
CASMMDRGNSPLHF
>TRBJ2-2|.|TRBV6-4
CASRQTSGGANTGELFF
>TRBJ1-1|.|TRBV9
CASSVTTGQTEAFF
>TRBJ1-6|few|TRBV9
CASSVEFREGNSPLHF
>TRBJ1-3|once|TRBV30
CAWSAGFGHSGNTIYF
>TRBJ1-2|.|TRBV6-5
CASSAGTGNGYTF
>TRBJ1-2|.|TRBV5-4
CASSLGAEYGYGYTF
>TRBJ2-2|.|TRBV3-1/TRBV3-2
CASSRRVQVTGELFF
>TRBJ1-4|.|TRBV11-2
CASSWGGTGATNEKLFF
>TRBJ2-3|.|TRBV6-5
CASSYSGGPPDTQYF
>TRBJ2-3|.|TRBV6-5
CATNRDRGQDTQYF
>TRBJ1-1|.|TRBV23-1
CASSHLALNTEAFF
>TRBJ1-2|.|TRBV19
CASSIVLGGATNYGYTF
>TRBJ2-2|.|TRBV10-3
CAISENQGPVPGELFF
>TRBJ1-1|.|TRBV19
CASGVGDRWTRTEAFF
>TRBJ2-5|.|TRBV13
CASSTSGLQETQYF
>TRBJ1-2|.|TRBV6-1
CASSEAGRQGYYGYTF
>TRBJ1-5|.|TRBV5-1
CASSLGEQVNQPQHF
>TRBJ1-1|.|TRBV19
CASSTRDRAFF
>TRBJ2-7|.|TRBV11-2
CASRNTREQYF
>TRBJ2-7|.|TRBV5-8
CASSLGQGPYEQYF
>TRBJ2-5|.|TRBV14
CASSQDEASGHREETQYF
>TRBJ1-5|.|TRBV19
CASSRGQGEFLSNQPQHF
>TRBJ1-5|.|TRBV12-3/TRBV12-4
CASGPVSNQPQHF
>TRBJ2-2|.|TRBV6-5
CASGSGVANTGELFF
>TRBJ2-3|.|TRBV19
CASRPPDGLSDTQYF
>TRBJ1-1|.|TRBV12-3/TRBV12-4
CASSYRGGAEAFF
>TRBJ2-7|.|TRBV18
CASSPGSSSSYEQYF
>TRBJ2-2|.|TRBV29-1
CSVGRGNTGELFF
>TRBJ2-3|.|TRBV10-3
CAIRSTGYDADTQYF
>TRBJ2-7|.|TRBV5-1
CASSRDKRYEQYF
>TRBJ1-5|.|TRBV30
CAWNLVGVNQPQHF
>TRBJ2-7|.|TRBV6-5
CASSPRDRDYEQYF
>TRBJ2-1|.|TRBV5-1
CASSLELGQIYNEQFF